This TCR beta chain was captured by sequencing in a study of T cell responses to AZD1222 COVID-19 vaccine. Trimming removed 5 bases from V and 4 bases from J, with 11 bases in between. CDR1 and CDR2 (germline): SGHNT, YENEEA. The CDR3 is 13 amino acids. This clone was seen a single time. This table comes from immunoSEQ multiplex PCR, and its TCRdb copy is limited to in-frame clones, with some not included. The sample records 150,000 to 200,000 clones, approximately 93% being singletons. The sequences come from peripheral blood, collected 28 days after the second AZD1222 dose. This sequence originates from an adult who received the AZD1222 COVID-19 vaccine. J is TRBJ1-1 and V is TRBV11-3; D is unresolved. This CDR3 is CASSPTMGTEAFF. In DNA form, the CDR3 reads TGTGCCAGCAGCCCGACTATGGGCACTGAAGCTTTCTTT.